This entry lists 20 T cell receptor beta chains sequenced from one sample in a study of T cell responses to AZD1222 COVID-19 vaccine. Profiling relied on immunoSEQ multiplex PCR, and the TCRdb table lists in-frame clones only, not all of them. The table records about 170,000 clones, around 88% of them present only once. The material was peripheral blood, obtained 28 days after the second AZD1222 dose. These receptors all stem from an adult who received the AZD1222 COVID-19 vaccine.

This clone was recorded once. The chain joins TRBV3-1 (or the pseudogene TRBV3-2) to TRBJ2-7; D gene unclear. The CDR3 runs 14 residues. Germline CDR1 is LGHDT and CDR2 is YNNKEL (reference sequence). Trimming left V 1 base short and J 6 bases short, with 13 bases between. The CDR3 coding sequence is TGTGCCAGCAGCCAAGGGACCGGTTCGGGCGAGCAGTACTTC. Its protein is CASSQGTGSGEQYF.

This chain uses TRBV2 with TRBJ2-3, with 8 positions matching TRBD2. Germline V CDR1 and CDR2: SNHLY, FYNNEI. Trimming took 7 bases from V and 2 from J; bases not matched to a gene: 11. This CDR3 spans 16 amino acids. CDR3 residues: CASKEASGGTTDTQYF. CDR3 bases: TGTGCCAGCAAAGAGGCCAGCGGGGGAACCACAGATACGCAGTATTTT.

The chain recombines TRBV5-1 with TRBJ1-1, with D possibly being TRBD1 (6 bases). The ends were cut back, 5 bases at V and 3 bases at J, with 14 bases in the middle. The germline V gene has CDR1 SGHRS and CDR2 YFSETQ. This CDR3 spans 14 amino acids. The CDR3 protein is CASRRAPGDTEAFF. In nucleotides, the CDR3 is TGCGCCAGCAGGCGGGCCCCAGGGGACACTGAAGCTTTCTTT.

The chain couples TRBV13 to TRBJ2-7; 8 bases line up with TRBD1. From germline, CDR1 is PRHDT and CDR2 FYEKMQ (reference sequence). This CDR3 is 14 amino acids long. With V trimmed by 5 bases and J by 2 bases, 5 bases remained unmatched. The CDR3 nucleotides are TGTGCCAGCAGCGGGGGACAGGACACCTACGAGCAGTACTTC. Amino acids: CASSGGQDTYEQYF.

The chain combines TRBV6-2 or TRBV6-3 with TRBJ1-2; D possibly corresponds to TRBD1 (5 bases). This CDR3 has 13 amino acids. V lost 0 bases and J 7 bases, leaving 9 bases between the germline ends. Germline V gives CDR1 MNHEY, CDR2 SVGEGT. CDR3 bases: TGTGCCAGCAGTTACTCGATGGGGGTTGGCTACACCTTC. Amino acids: CASSYSMGVGYTF.

The rearrangement uses TRBV9 and TRBJ2-1; a possible D gene is TRBD1 (7 bases). Germline lookup yields CDR1 SGDLS and CDR2 YYNGEE. Trimming shortened V by 0 bases and J by 0 bases, and 10 bases separated the two germline ends. The CDR3 length is 16 residues. The CDR3 spells CASSVGGTASYNEQFF. The DNA for the CDR3 is TGTGCCAGCAGCGTAGGCGGGACAGCCTCCTACAATGAGCAGTTCTTC.

The rearrangement links TRBV7-2 to TRBJ1-6; the match to TRBD1 covers 7 bases. The V segment lost 1 base and the J segment 8 bases; nucleotides outside the gene matches: 5. Germline CDR1 SGHTA, CDR2 FQGNSA. The CDR3 is 15 amino acids. The CDR3 here is CASSLEQGSDSPLHF. The DNA for the CDR3 is TGTGCCAGCAGCTTAGAACAGGGGTCGGATTCACCCCTCCACTTT.

The V gene is TRBV14, the J gene TRBJ1-3, with 8 bases identical to TRBD1. Germline V gives CDR1 SGHDN, CDR2 FVKESK. V trimming: 4 bases; J trimming: 4 bases; junction bases outside the gene matches: 9. This CDR3 is built from 16 residues. The CDR3 region is CASSPGQGPWGNTIYF. The CDR3 DNA reads as TGTGCCAGCAGCCCAGGACAGGGACCTTGGGGAAACACCATATATTTT.

This chain joins TRBV2 and TRBJ1-3; 7 bases fit TRBD1. Germline V gene data show CDR1 as SNHLY and CDR2 as FYNNEI. V lost 7 bases to trimming and J lost 3 bases; unmatched junction nucleotides: 0. The CDR3 has 12 amino acids. This chain's CDR3 is CASTGGGNTIYF. For the CDR3, the DNA is TGTGCCAGCACAGGGGGTGGAAACACCATATATTTT.

V is TRBV5-1 and J is TRBJ2-7; tentative D call: TRBD1 (5 bases). Germline-derived CDR1 and CDR2 are SGHRS and YFSETQ. The CDR3 contains 12 residues. V was trimmed by 4 bases and J by 3 bases, leaving 8 bases between them. CDR3 sequence (DNA): TGCGCCAGCAGCACAGACAGCTACGAGCAGTACTTC. Its translation: CASSTDSYEQYF.

The chain links TRBV11-2 to TRBJ1-2; D remains unclear. The CDR3 covers 14 residues. Germline V gene data show CDR1 as SGHAT and CDR2 as FQNNGV. Trimming left V 1 base short and J 1 base short, with 7 bases between. CDR3 sequence: CASSLGGYNYGYTF. The CDR3 region has the DNA TGTGCCAGCAGCTTAGGAGGGTATAACTATGGCTACACCTTC.

The chain carries TRBV30 and TRBJ1-4; the D is unclear. CDR1 GTSNPN and CDR2 SVGIG come from the germline V gene (reference sequence). The V end was cut by 0 bases, the J end by 3 bases, with 14 bases between. The CDR3 is 16 amino acids. The CDR3 DNA sequence: TGTGCCTGGAGTGTAGGAGCCCTAAGGGCTAATGAAAAACTGTTTTTT. This codes for CAWSVGALRANEKLFF.

The count of this clone is one. The rearrangement joins TRBV3-1 (or the pseudogene TRBV3-2) to TRBJ1-2; possibly TRBD1 for D (6 bases). CDR3 length equals 16 residues. Trimming removed 1 base from V and 3 bases from J, with 15 bases in between. Germline V gives CDR1 LGHDT, CDR2 YNNKEL (reference sequence). This chain's CDR3 is CASSQVWGGLDYGYTF. The CDR3 DNA reads as TGTGCCAGCAGCCAAGTATGGGGGGGCTTAGACTATGGCTACACCTTC.

This chain connects TRBV5-1 to TRBJ1-3; D may be TRBD1 (5 bases). CDR3 length equals 17 residues. The V gene lost 0 bases and the J gene lost 0 bases, with 13 bases spanning the gap. Per the germline V gene, CDR1 is SGHRS and CDR2 is YFSETQ. The CDR3 region has the DNA TGCGCCAGCAGCTTGGGGGCGAGGGGCCCCTCTGGAAACACCATATATTTT. Residues: CASSLGARGPSGNTIYF.

The genes are TRBV7-7 and TRBJ2-1; D possibly corresponds to TRBD1 (6 bases). This CDR3 is built from 14 residues. CDR1 is SSHAT, CDR2 FNYEAQ, per germline (reference sequence). V lost 5 bases and J 10 bases, leaving 18 bases between the germline ends. CDR3 sequence reads: CASSPEAGAEEQFF. The CDR3, as DNA: TGTGCCAGCAGCCCAGAGGCAGGGGCGGAAGAGCAGTTCTTC.

The rearrangement links TRBV9 to TRBJ1-2; TRBD1 matches at 8 bases. This CDR3 has 13 amino acids. J was trimmed by 8 bases and V by 4 bases; bases with no gene match: 7. Looked up from germline, CDR1 is SGDLS and CDR2 is YYNGEE. As DNA, the CDR3 is TGTGCCAGCAGCCCGGGGGACAGGAACGGCTACACCTTC. As protein: CASSPGDRNGYTF.

The chain carries TRBV14 and TRBJ1-1, with 7 bases fitting TRBD1. The CDR3 contains 13 residues. J gave up 7 bases and V 0 bases, and 2 bases lay outside the gene matches. Germline values: CDR1 SGHDN, CDR2 FVKESK. The CDR3 is CASSQERQGEAFF. In nucleotides, the CDR3 is TGTGCCAGCAGCCAAGAGAGACAGGGTGAAGCTTTCTTT.

V gene TRBV12-3 or TRBV12-4 combines with J gene TRBJ2-5; D is unclear. The V gene lost 3 bases and the J gene lost 3 bases, with 5 bases spanning the gap. There are 12 residues in the CDR3. DNA of the CDR3: TGTGCCAGCAGTTTCTCAGAAGAGACCCAGTACTTC. Protein sequence: CASSFSEETQYF.

The chain combines TRBV5-6 with TRBJ1-5; D is perhaps TRBD1 (6 bases). The CDR3 is 15 amino acids. Germline values: CDR1 SGHDT, CDR2 YYEEEE. The V end lost 4 bases, the J end lost 0 bases, and 11 bases lay between the germline ends. CDR3 nucleotides: TGTGCCAGCAGCATAGGGGGGTATAGCAATCAGCCCCAGCATTTT. It specifies CASSIGGYSNQPQHF. Based on the CDR3 plus reference TRBV5-6 and TRBJ1-5, the full variable domain is DAGVTQSPTHLIKTRGQQVTLRCSPKSGHDTVSWYQQALGQGPQFIFQYYEEEERQRGNFPDRFSGHQFPNYSSELNVNALLLGDSALYLCASSIGGYSNQPQHFGDGTRLSIL.

CDR3 nucleotide sequence: TGTGCCAGCAGCTTAGTGGGGGGAGATACGCAGTATTTT. This encodes CASSLVGGDTQYF. The rearrangement joins TRBV7-9 to TRBJ2-3, with D possibly matching TRBD2 (6 bases). Germline V gene data show CDR1 as SEHNR and CDR2 as FQNEAQ (reference sequence). Trimming took 1 base from V and 5 from J, leaving 7 bases between them. The CDR3 extends over 13 amino acids.